Below are 22 T cell receptor beta chains sequenced from a single sample in a study of blood T cell repertoires in COVID-19. The data were produced by immunoSEQ multiplex PCR, yet TCRdb's version contains in-frame clones alone and is incomplete. The sample yields 150,000 or so clones, about 86% seen once. The sequenced sample consisted of peripheral blood. These receptors were taken from a woman aged 60-75 years with acute or convalescent COVID-19.

This chain links TRBV11-3 with TRBJ1-1; TRBD1 might be the D (5 bases). The ends were cut back, 1 base at V and 8 bases at J, with 17 bases in the middle. Germline lookup yields CDR1 SGHNT and CDR2 YENEEA. The CDR3 length is 15 residues. The CDR3: CASSLGALEGQEAFF. As DNA, the CDR3 is TGTGCCAGCAGCTTAGGGGCCTTGGAGGGGCAAGAAGCTTTCTTT.

The chain employs TRBV10-2 and TRBJ1-4; 7 nucleotides line up with TRBD1. The germline gives CDR1 WSHSY, CDR2 SAAADI. V shed 7 bases, J shed 8 bases, and the junction held 7 bases outside the gene matches. The CDR3 has 13 amino acids. The CDR3 DNA reads TGCGCCAGCATTAAGGGGGCGAGAGAAAAACTGTTTTTT. It codes for CASIKGAREKLFF.

This clone was observed a handful of times. CDR3 nucleotide sequence: TGTGCCAGTAGTATAGGCGGGTTAGGAAATCAGCCCCAGCATTTT. Translated: CASSIGGLGNQPQHF. This sequence joins TRBV19 and TRBJ1-5; D unresolved. Germline CDR1 is LNHDA and CDR2 is SQIVND (reference sequence). The CDR3 runs to 15 residues. V lost 1 base, J lost 4 bases, and 11 bases lay in between.

This chain uses TRBV5-4 with TRBJ2-2; the D gene is possibly TRBD1 (5 bases). The germline V gene encodes CDR1 SGHNT and CDR2 YYREEE (reference sequence). The CDR3 runs to 12 residues. The ends were cut back, 2 bases at V and 8 bases at J, with 7 bases in the middle. The CDR3: CASSFGAGELFF. The CDR3 DNA is TGTGCCAGCAGCTTTGGGGCGGGGGAGCTGTTTTTT.

This chain links TRBV19 with TRBJ2-1; D is unresolved. CDR1 and CDR2 from the germline V gene are LNHDA and SQIVND (reference sequence). V was trimmed by 3 bases and J by 0 bases, leaving 9 bases between them. The CDR3 has 15 residues. The DNA of the CDR3 is TGTGCCAGTAGTATTATTTCTAGCTCCTACAATGAGCAGTTCTTC. Its translation: CASSIISSSYNEQFF.

This sequence joins TRBV11-2 and TRBJ2-7; D gene ambiguous. CDR3 length: 15 amino acids. The V gene lost 2 bases and the J gene lost 2 bases, with 13 bases spanning the gap. Germline V lookup: CDR1 SGHAT, CDR2 FQNNGV. The CDR3 reads CASSLYLGRPYEQYF. The DNA of the CDR3 is TGTGCCAGCAGCTTATACTTAGGCAGGCCCTACGAGCAGTACTTC. Full variable domain (missing parts from reference TRBV11-2 and TRBJ2-7): EAGVAQSPRYKIIEKRQSVAFWCNPISGHATLYWYQQILGQGPKLLIQFQNNGVVDDSQLPKDRFSAERLKGVDSTLKIQPAKLEDSAVYLCASSLYLGRPYEQYFGPGTRLTVT.

The V gene is TRBV28, the J gene TRBJ2-1; TRBD2 aligns across 13 bases. Unmatched junction bases numbered 6, after V lost 10 bases and J lost 0 bases. The CDR3 extends over 16 amino acids. Germline-derived CDR1 and CDR2 are MDHEN and SYDVKM. Here the CDR3 reads CATGLAGLISYNEQFF. In DNA form, the CDR3 reads TGTGCCACGGGACTAGCGGGGCTGATCTCCTACAATGAGCAGTTCTTC.

This clone was picked up a small number of times. The J gene is TRBJ2-3, the V gene TRBV29-1; TRBD1 matches at 8 bases. There are 15 residues in the CDR3. The ends lost 3 bases at V and 4 bases at J; junction bases unmatched: 9. CDR1 is SQVTM, CDR2 ANQGSEA, per germline. CDR3 bases: TGCAGCGTTGACCGGACAGGGACAGTTTCAGATACGCAGTATTTT. This codes for CSVDRTGTVSDTQYF.

The chain combines TRBV20-1 with TRBJ1-4; D unclear. This CDR3 spans 15 amino acids. Germline assignment: CDR1 DFQATT and CDR2 SNEGSKA (reference sequence). Trimming pared 3 bases from V and 0 bases from J, leaving 11 bases between. The DNA for the CDR3 is TGCAGTGCTAGTCGAGGAGCGGCAACTAATGAAAAACTGTTTTTT. The encoded protein is CSASRGAATNEKLFF.

The rearrangement links TRBV4-3 to TRBJ2-7; no definite D call. There are 15 residues in the CDR3. Germline loops: CDR1 LGHNA, CDR2 YSLEER. The V gene lost 0 bases and the J gene lost 4 bases, with 13 bases spanning the gap. CDR3: CASSQDRLDSYEQYF. The DNA of the CDR3 is TGCGCCAGCAGCCAAGATCGGTTAGATTCTTACGAGCAGTACTTC.

V and J are TRBV6-1 and TRBJ2-3; possible D gene TRBD2, 6 bases. Trimming took off 1 base at V and 4 bases at J, with 12 bases between the two ends. This CDR3 comprises 15 residues. Per germline, CDR1 MNHNS and CDR2 SASEGT. CDR3 sequence reads: CASSEEWGVSDTQYF. The CDR3 DNA reads TGTGCCAGCAGTGAAGAGTGGGGGGTTTCAGATACGCAGTATTTT.

The chain links TRBV3-1 (or the pseudogene TRBV3-2) to TRBJ2-3; D uncertain. Trimming took off 2 bases at V and 0 bases at J, with 9 bases between the two ends. Germline CDR1 LGHDT, CDR2 YNNKEL (reference sequence). CDR3 length equals 15 residues. The CDR3 nucleotides are TGTGCCAGCAGCCAATTTAGAAGAAGCACAGATACGCAGTATTTT. Amino acid sequence: CASSQFRRSTDTQYF.

This sequence joins TRBV6-5 and TRBJ2-7, with 7 bases aligning to TRBD1. CDR1 and CDR2 (germline): MNHEY, SVGAGI. The V gene end was trimmed by 5 bases and the J gene end by 4 bases; junction bases not matched to a gene: 8. This CDR3 has 14 amino acids. The CDR3 loop reads CASSIRDSLYEQYF. The DNA for the CDR3 is TGTGCCAGCAGTATCCGGGACAGCCTTTACGAGCAGTACTTC.

The genes are TRBV7-3 and TRBJ1-1; D gene uncertain. CDR1 is SGHTA and CDR2 is FQGTGA in the germline V gene. The V end lost 2 bases, the J end lost 12 bases, and 13 bases lay between the germline ends. This CDR3 spans 12 amino acids. The CDR3 protein is CASSLGEGPPFF. In DNA form, the CDR3 reads TGTGCCAGCAGCTTAGGGGAGGGCCCACCTTTCTTT.

The chain couples TRBV9 to TRBJ2-1; TRBD2 is a possible D gene (5 bases). The CDR3 loop spans 13 amino acids. V lost 4 bases and J lost 4, with 9 bases in between. Germline CDR1 and CDR2: SGDLS and YYNGEE. The CDR3 protein is CASSTGIYNEQFF. CDR3 nucleotide sequence: TGTGCCAGCAGCACGGGGATTTACAATGAGCAGTTCTTC.

The chain uses TRBV27 and TRBJ2-7, with D perhaps TRBD1 (5 bases). The CDR3 is 15 amino acids. From germline, CDR1 is MNHEY and CDR2 SMNVEV (reference sequence). V was cut by 1 base and J by 2 bases, with 12 bases left in between. The CDR3 DNA follows: TGTGCCAGCAGTTTATGGTCCAGGGATCCCTACGAGCAGTACTTC. This sequence encodes CASSLWSRDPYEQYF.

This chain connects TRBV10-2 to TRBJ1-2, with D uncertain. Germline values: CDR1 WSHSY, CDR2 SAAADI. V was trimmed by 8 bases and J by 4 bases, leaving 11 bases between them. The CDR3 consists of 12 residues. The CDR3, as DNA: TGCGCCAGCTTGGTGGGAGGCTATGGCTACACCTTC. Its protein product is CASLVGGYGYTF.

The gene calls are TRBV28 and TRBJ1-2, with TRBD1 matching 8 bases. The CDR3 totals 15 residues. Unmatched junction bases numbered 6, after V lost 4 bases and J lost 2 bases. Germline CDR1 reads MDHEN; CDR2 reads SYDVKM. The CDR3 here is CASSYGQGGNYGYTF. The CDR3 coding sequence is TGTGCCAGCAGTTACGGACAGGGAGGAAACTATGGCTACACCTTC.

The genes are TRBV25-1 and TRBJ1-2; TRBD1 matches 7 bases. CDR1 MGHDK and CDR2 SYGVNS come from the germline V gene. The J segment lost 5 bases and the V segment lost 4 bases, leaving 1 base of the junction unmatched. CDR3 length equals 12 residues. CDR3 sequence: CASSGQGYGYTF. CDR3 nucleotide sequence: TGTGCCAGCAGTGGACAGGGATATGGCTACACCTTC.

This clone came up once. This chain uses TRBV7-6 with TRBJ1-1; 12 bases are a match to TRBD1. J lost 3 bases, V lost 4 bases, and 3 bases had no gene match. The CDR3 has 15 amino acids. CDR1 and CDR2 (germline): SGHVS, FNYEAQ. This CDR3 is CASSWDRGRDTEAFF. CDR3 in DNA: TGTGCCAGCAGCTGGGACAGGGGGCGCGACACTGAAGCTTTCTTT.

V is TRBV4-1 and J is TRBJ1-4; 7 bases are shared with TRBD1. V gave up 2 bases and J gave up 5 bases; unmatched junction bases: 11. The length of the CDR3 is 17 residues. Germline values: CDR1 MGHRA, CDR2 YSYEKL. The CDR3 sequence is CASSQLRDSRSNEKLFF. CDR3 DNA sequence: TGCGCCAGCAGCCAACTCCGGGACAGTCGATCAAATGAAAAACTGTTTTTT.

The chain employs TRBV9 and TRBJ2-3; 8 bases match TRBD2. Germline trimming cut 2 bases from V and 3 bases from J; bases unmatched to any gene: 5. Germline V lookup: CDR1 SGDLS, CDR2 YYNGEE. The CDR3 loop spans 15 amino acids. This chain's CDR3 is CASSVSSGQTDTQYF. The CDR3 nucleotides read TGTGCCAGCAGCGTCTCTAGCGGGCAGACAGATACGCAGTATTTT.